Detailed here is one T cell receptor beta chain. RNA in amounts of 0.5 to 1 ug was reverse transcribed with random hexamers. MiXCR was run by TCRdb on the immunoSEQ multiplex PCR reads, yielding one entry per CDR3 protein. The sample holds approximately 270,000 distinct CDR3 sequences; approximately 92% are singletons and the top ten take roughly 0.07%. These data belong to a study of CD8 T cells in Susac syndrome. Losses at the gene ends were 5 bases for V and 7 bases for J; bases not matched to a gene: 8. This CDR3 has 14 residues. Germline V gene data show CDR1 as SGHTA and CDR2 as FQGNSA. The chain uses TRBV7-2 and TRBJ1-1, with 9 nucleotides matching TRBD1. The receptor was derived from a human donor with multiple sclerosis. The sequenced sample consisted of CD4+ T cells from PBMCs. The CDR3: CASSRDRAAFEAFF. DNA for the CDR3: TGTGCCAGCAGCCGGGACAGGGCAGCATTTGAAGCTTTCTTT.